This T cell receptor (beta chain) was retrieved from a study of CD8+ T cells in alopecia areata. The wider study: Patients in the treated group were given tofacitinib by mouth, 5 to 10 mg twice a day.

It was cDNA, reverse transcribed from extracted RNA, that served as the sequencing template. Profiling relied on immunoSEQ multiplex PCR, and the TCRdb table lists in-frame clones only, not all of them. The sample records 180,000 or so clones, less than 75% being singletons. About this clone itself: Its antigen is as yet unknown.

Findings of the study overall: Mouse data revealed clearer TCR sharing than patient data did, a gap possibly tied to HLA.

The trim removed 1 base at V and 9 bases at J, leaving 6 bases unmatched. Germline V lookup: CDR1 SGHDN, CDR2 FVKESK. This CDR3 is 14 amino acids long. This clonotype was obtained from a human donor with alopecia areata. Here the sequenced sample was CD8+ T cells sorted from blood, taken at week 0. The chain is built from TRBV14 and TRBJ2-1, with 7 bases lining up with TRBD1. In DNA, the CDR3 is TGTGCCAGCAGCCAAGTTGGGACAGAGGTTGAGCAGTTCTTC. Translated: CASSQVGTEVEQFF.